This T cell receptor beta chain was obtained from a study of shared clonotypes between healthy human individuals. V lost 5 bases and J lost 1; bases outside the gene matches: 9. This CDR3 comprises 16 residues. The germline V gene encodes CDR1 MDHEN and CDR2 SYDVKM. TCRdb's copy holds only in-frame clones and misses some; the assay was immunoSEQ multiplex PCR. The data contain about 2.3 million clones, 85% to 95% of them singletons. This chain links TRBV28 with TRBJ2-3, with TRBD2 matching over 7 bases. The source material was naive CD4+ T cells from PBMCs. Specified subset: CD45RA+ positively selected. The sequence was collected from a man younger than 35 in good health. Some clones in this sample may be carry-over from other donors' samples. The CDR3 DNA reads as TGTGCCAGCAGTCCCGGGAGGATGGCTGGCACAGATACGCAGTATTTT. Translating it yields CASSPGRMAGTDTQYF.